What follows describes a single T cell receptor beta chain. Germline CDR1 and CDR2: SGDLS and YYNGEE. Trimming cost V 2 bases and J 6 bases; bases outside gene matches: 4. This CDR3 spans 15 amino acids. The data derive from a study of blood T cell repertoires in COVID-19. Libraries were prepared by immunoSEQ multiplex PCR; TCRdb keeps only in-frame clonotypes and omits some of them. This table holds approximately 250,000 clones, approximately 86% found once. The rearrangement joins TRBV9 to TRBJ1-4; 10 nucleotides line up with TRBD1. The specimen was peripheral blood. This clonotype was obtained from a middle-aged man with active or convalescent COVID-19. The CDR3 DNA follows: TGTGCCAGCAGCGTGGCCGGGACAGGGGATGAAAAACTGTTTTTT. Translated, it gives CASSVAGTGDEKLFF.